This record covers a single TCR beta chain. Antigen specificity is unknown. Libraries were prepared by immunoSEQ multiplex PCR; TCRdb keeps only in-frame clonotypes and omits some of them. Of 95,000 to 110,000 clones listed, roughly 86% were seen once; the top ten hold approximately 3%. This entry comes from a study of T cell responses to AZD1222 COVID-19 vaccine. Study-level points and caveats: It should be noted that donors were predominantly white British and more often female, and clonal diversity was possibly underestimated. Spike as a whole was targeted by vaccine-associated CD4 TCRs, dominant at 160-218 and 743-854. Spike-specific TCR breadth rose after two AZD1222 doses, and depth rose as well.

The clonotype was recovered from an adult who received the MenACWY meningococcal vaccine as a control. The sample was peripheral blood, taken 28 days after the second dose of the MenACWY control vaccine.

The CDR3 DNA sequence: TGTGCCACCAGTACCTCTTCCAGGGATCAGCCCCAGCATTTT. This sequence encodes CATSTSSRDQPQHF. This rearrangement joins TRBV24-1 to TRBJ1-5, with D perhaps matching TRBD1 (5 bases). With 6 bases removed from V and 5 bases from J, the gap between germline ends came to 13 bases. CDR3 length: 14 residues. Germline CDR1 is KGHDR and CDR2 is SFDVKD.